A single sample is the source of the 16 T cell receptor beta chains below, sequenced in a study of CD8+ T cells in alopecia areata. RNA was isolated and reverse transcribed to cDNA, the sequencing template. Data came from immunoSEQ multiplex PCR; TCRdb stores just in-frame clones and leaves some out. Of a few hundred thousand clones listed, about 58% are singletons. Treatment noted: oral pan-JAK inhibitor, 5-10 mg twice daily. This specimen consisted of CD4+ T cells sorted from blood, obtained at week 4, from a patient treated with tofacitinib. These receptors all come from a human donor with alopecia areata.

This clone was counted between two and nine times. The chain recombines TRBV30 with TRBJ1-6; maybe TRBD1 (5 bases). The germline gives CDR1 GTSNPN, CDR2 SVGIG (reference sequence). The V end lost 5 bases, the J end lost 6 bases, and 5 bases lay between the germline ends. The CDR3 is 11 amino acids. The CDR3 DNA reads TGTGCCTGGGACAGTAATTCACCCCTCCACTTT. Translation: CAWDSNSPLHF.

This sequence joins TRBV30 and TRBJ1-6; the D is unclear. Trimming shortened V by 3 bases and J by 8 bases, and 14 bases separated the two germline ends. The CDR3 is made up of 14 amino acids. Germline CDR1 GTSNPN, CDR2 SVGIG (reference sequence). CDR3 sequence (DNA): TGTGCCTGGAGCCACCACCGTCAAGATTCACCCCTCCACTTT. It specifies CAWSHHRQDSPLHF.

The chain uses TRBV2 and TRBJ1-1, with D hard to call. Looked up from germline, CDR1 is SNHLY and CDR2 is FYNNEI. This CDR3 region has 13 residues. Trimming stripped 10 bases from V and 0 bases from J, with 12 bases between. The CDR3 region is CATGGRLNTEAFF. The CDR3, as DNA: TGTGCCACCGGCGGACGTTTGAACACTGAAGCTTTCTTT.

In the case of this clone: This may be a read error: a much more frequent sequence differs by one nucleotide. Other DNA sequences in the sample encode the same CDR3. This chain joins TRBV5-6 and TRBJ1-1; D unclear. The CDR3 contains 11 residues. The germline V gene has CDR1 SGHDT and CDR2 YYEEEE. Deletions cut 1 base from V and 7 bases from J, with 5 bases between. CDR3 residues: CASSLRDEAFF. CDR3 nucleotides: TGTGCCAGCAGCTTGCGTGATGAAGCTTTCTTT.

The chain is built from TRBV5-1 and TRBJ2-5; 8 bases fit TRBD1. CDR3 length: 13 amino acids. V dropped 3 bases and J dropped 4; count of bases not matched to a gene: 2. The V gene's germline CDR1 is SGHRS and CDR2 YFSETQ. The CDR3 nucleotides are TGCGCCAGCAGCTCAGGGGGCGGAGAGACCCAGTACTTC. Its protein product is CASSSGGGETQYF.

This clone was recorded a few times. V gene TRBV29-1 combines with J gene TRBJ2-3; the match to TRBD2 covers 10 bases. The germline gives CDR1 SQVTM, CDR2 ANQGSEA. The CDR3 has 13 amino acids. The trim removed 5 bases at V and 8 bases at J, leaving 7 bases unmatched. The CDR3 sequence: CSVFLAGAGTQYF. Here the CDR3 DNA reads TGCAGCGTTTTCCTAGCGGGGGCGGGTACGCAGTATTTT.

The rearrangement links TRBV25-1 to TRBJ2-7, with 7 bases aligning to TRBD1. The CDR3 runs 17 residues. Unmatched junction bases numbered 16, after V lost 5 bases and J lost 3 bases. CDR1 is MGHDK and CDR2 is SYGVNS in the germline V gene. The CDR3: CASSKLGTDPNHYEQYF. In DNA, the CDR3 is TGTGCCAGCAGTAAATTAGGGACAGACCCTAATCACTACGAGCAGTACTTC.

V usage is TRBV2 and J usage is TRBJ2-7, with D perhaps TRBD1 or TRBD2 (5 bases each). Per the germline V gene, CDR1 is SNHLY and CDR2 is FYNNEI. The CDR3 extends over 14 amino acids. V lost 8 bases and J lost 0, with 14 bases in between. The CDR3 sequence is CASYLGRYSYEQYF. The CDR3 DNA is TGTGCCAGCTACCTGGGACGGTACTCCTACGAGCAGTACTTC.

This chain joins TRBV5-6 and TRBJ2-6; no clear D. This CDR3 comprises 15 residues. Trimming removed 0 bases from V and 0 bases from J, with 4 bases in between. Germline loops: CDR1 SGHDT, CDR2 YYEEEE. The CDR3 DNA is TGTGCCAGCAGCTTGGCTGGCTCTGGGGCCAACGTCCTGACTTTC. Translated, it gives CASSLAGSGANVLTF.

The chain's CDR3 is CSVEGWGAPYGYTF. For the CDR3, the DNA is TGCAGCGTTGAGGGGTGGGGCGCACCCTATGGCTACACCTTC. The chain employs TRBV29-1 and TRBJ1-2; D is possibly TRBD1 (5 bases). Trimming pared 3 bases from V and 4 bases from J, leaving 15 bases between. CDR1 is SQVTM, CDR2 ANQGSEA, per germline. This CDR3 region has 14 residues.

This clone came up a few times. Other DNA variants within this sample encode the same CDR3. The V and J genes are TRBV30 and TRBJ1-2; TRBD1 is a possible D gene (5 bases). CDR3 length equals 11 residues. From germline, CDR1 is GTSNPN and CDR2 SVGIG (reference sequence). Trimming removed 2 bases from V and 5 bases from J, with 6 bases in between. The CDR3 DNA sequence: TGTGCCTGGAGTCCAGGGTATGGCTACACCTTC. Its protein product is CAWSPGYGYTF.

In its sample, this clone was seen a few times. The V and J genes are TRBV7-9 and TRBJ1-6, with TRBD1 identical over 9 bases. The CDR3 totals 12 residues. Looked up from germline, CDR1 is SEHNR and CDR2 is FQNEAQ (reference sequence). Trimming removed 10 bases from V and 8 bases from J; junction bases left unmatched: 3. Here the CDR3 reads CATRTGDSPLHF. CDR3 nucleotides: TGTGCCACCCGGACAGGGGATTCACCCCTCCACTTT.

At least ten counts were recorded for this clone. The rearrangement uses TRBV7-2 and TRBJ2-2; D is unclear. Trimming removed 5 bases from V and 8 bases from J, with 12 bases in between. The CDR3 spans 13 residues. Germline V gives CDR1 SGHTA, CDR2 FQGNSA. DNA of the CDR3: TGTGCCAGCAGCCTTAGCCCGCCGGGGGAGCTGTTTTTT. Translation gives CASSLSPPGELFF.

J is TRBJ1-4 and V is TRBV27; 7 bases align to TRBD1. Unmatched junction bases numbered 4, after V lost 6 bases and J lost 0 bases. Germline CDR1 and CDR2: MNHEY and SMNVEV (reference sequence). The CDR3 covers 15 residues. In DNA form, the CDR3 reads TGTGCCAGCAGAAAACAGGGGTCAACTAATGAAAAACTGTTTTTT. Translated, it gives CASRKQGSTNEKLFF.

This clone was counted only a few times. The chain is built from TRBV15 and TRBJ2-5; D gene unclear. This CDR3 has 14 amino acids. Deletions cut 2 bases from V and 3 bases from J, with 10 bases between. Germline V CDR1 and CDR2: LNHNV, YYDKDF (reference sequence). CDR3 nucleotide sequence: TGTGCCACCAGCAGACCAGGATCCGAAGAGACCCAGTACTTC. This codes for CATSRPGSEETQYF.

The genes are TRBV14 and TRBJ2-1; 8 bases are a match to TRBD2. Unmatched junction bases numbered 6, after V lost 0 bases and J lost 2 bases. The length of the CDR3 is 17 residues. From germline, CDR1 is SGHDN and CDR2 FVKESK. CDR3 sequence reads: CASSQDPGGHAYNEQFF. The CDR3 bases are TGTGCCAGCAGCCAAGACCCGGGGGGGCACGCCTACAATGAGCAGTTCTTC.